These 11 T cell receptor beta chains were sequenced from one sample in a study of blood T cell repertoires in COVID-19. The table came from immunoSEQ multiplex PCR; TCRdb's copy has only in-frame clones and leaves some out. Of about 96,000 clones in the sample, approximately 84% were seen once. The sequenced sample consisted of peripheral blood. The receptors come from a woman aged 55-69 years with acute or convalescent COVID-19.

The DNA of the CDR3 is TGTGCCAGCAGCTCTGGACTAGCCGGTGAGCAGTTCTTC. Translation gives CASSSGLAGEQFF. The chain uses TRBV11-3 and TRBJ2-1; 8 positions agree with TRBD2. Germline CDR1 SGHNT, CDR2 YENEEA. The CDR3 has 13 residues. Unmatched junction bases numbered 5, after V lost 4 bases and J lost 9 bases.

The gene calls are TRBV6-2 or TRBV6-3 and TRBJ1-5; TRBD1 matches 11 bases. Per the germline V gene, CDR1 is MNHEY and CDR2 is SVGEGT. The CDR3 loop spans 15 amino acids. Losses at the gene ends were 4 bases for V and 5 bases for J; bases not matched to a gene: 4. CDR3 residues: CASSWRTGGHQPQHF. CDR3 nucleotide sequence: TGTGCCAGCAGTTGGAGGACAGGGGGCCATCAGCCCCAGCATTTT.

The table lists this clone with a few counts. V gene TRBV7-2 combines with J gene TRBJ1-5; D is perhaps TRBD1 (6 bases). V shed 0 bases and J shed 5 bases, with 11 bases lying between them. This CDR3 region has 15 residues. Germline V gene sequence: CDR1 SGHTA, CDR2 FQGNSA. The CDR3 is CASSLAQGWDQPQHF. The CDR3 bases are TGTGCCAGCAGCTTAGCACAGGGCTGGGATCAGCCCCAGCATTTT.

This clone was observed a single time. This chain links TRBV6-5 with TRBJ1-1; D unresolved. CDR1 and CDR2 (germline): MNHEY, SVGAGI. CDR3 length: 15 residues. V lost 8 bases to trimming and J lost 5 bases, with 21 bases between them. For the CDR3, the DNA is TGTGCCAGCCGTAAGTCAGGAGGGCTAATGACTGAAGCTTTCTTT. This encodes CASRKSGGLMTEAFF.

This chain connects TRBV3-1 (or the pseudogene TRBV3-2) to TRBJ2-7; maybe TRBD1 (6 bases). The germline CDR1 and CDR2 sequences are LGHDT and YNNKEL (reference sequence). The CDR3 has 14 amino acids. V shed 1 base and J shed 2 bases, with 9 bases lying between them. As DNA, the CDR3 is TGTGCCAGCAGCCAAGCACAGGGACCCTACGAGCAGTACTTC. Translating it yields CASSQAQGPYEQYF.

V and J are TRBV19 and TRBJ1-3, with 9 bases identical to TRBD1. The trim removed 6 bases at V and 2 bases at J, leaving 5 bases unmatched. Looked up from germline, CDR1 is LNHDA and CDR2 is SQIVND (reference sequence). The CDR3 runs to 15 residues. DNA for the CDR3: TGTGCCAGTAGCCGGACAGGGGAACCTGGAAACACCATATATTTT. It specifies CASSRTGEPGNTIYF.

The CDR3 DNA reads TGTGCCAGCAGCCCTCGGGGGGCAGAGGGCTACACCTTC. The encoded protein is CASSPRGAEGYTF. V is TRBV9 and J is TRBJ1-2; TRBD1 might be the D (6 bases). Germline loops: CDR1 SGDLS, CDR2 YYNGEE. The CDR3 loop spans 13 amino acids. Trimming removed 4 bases at V and 8 bases at J, with 15 bases between.

This clone was observed once. The rearrangement uses TRBV29-1 and TRBJ2-3; 11 bases match TRBD2. Germline assignment: CDR1 SQVTM and CDR2 ANQGSEA. Unmatched junction bases numbered 12, after V lost 0 bases and J lost 7 bases. The CDR3 runs 17 residues. The CDR3 DNA follows: TGCAGCGTTGAAGATCTCCTAGCGGGGGGCATCACCTATACGCAGTATTTT. Translating gives CSVEDLLAGGITYTQYF.

V is TRBV2 and J is TRBJ1-3; 9 positions agree with TRBD1. V shed 6 bases, J shed 2 bases, and the junction held 5 bases outside the gene matches. This CDR3 has 15 residues. Germline CDR1 SNHLY, CDR2 FYNNEI. The DNA of the CDR3 is TGTGCCAGCAGCATGGACAGGGGTGCTGGAAACACCATATATTTT. It is translated as CASSMDRGAGNTIYF.

The chain links TRBV6-2 or TRBV6-3 to TRBJ2-3; D remains ambiguous. This CDR3 has 12 residues. CDR1 is MNHEY, CDR2 SVGEGT, per germline. Between the trimmed V and J ends, which lost 3 bases and 4 bases, there was a span of 5 bases. In DNA form, the CDR3 reads TGTGCCAGCAGTTATCCCTCAGATACGCAGTATTTT. Protein sequence: CASSYPSDTQYF.

The chain employs TRBV28 and TRBJ1-4; 7 nucleotides match TRBD1. CDR3 length: 17 amino acids. From germline, CDR1 is MDHEN and CDR2 SYDVKM. Trimming cost V 2 bases and J 0 bases; bases outside gene matches: 6. CDR3 region: CASSLLGQPSTNEKLFF. CDR3 nucleotides: TGTGCCAGCAGTTTACTGGGACAGCCCTCAACTAATGAAAAACTGTTTTTT. Drawing the rest from reference TRBV28 and TRBJ1-4, the complete variable domain is DVKVTQSSRYLVKRTGEKVFLECVQDMDHENMFWYRQDPGLGLRLIYFSYDVKMKEKGDIPEGYSVSREKKERFSLILESASTNQTSMYLCASSLLGQPSTNEKLFFGSGTQLSVL.